Reported below is one T cell receptor (beta chain). The sample belongs to a study of T cell responses to AZD1222 COVID-19 vaccine. Method: immunoSEQ multiplex PCR; TCRdb's copy keeps in-frame clones and lacks some. The sample shows about 110,000 clones, about 82% of them seen only once. In germline, CDR1 is SNHLY, CDR2 FYNNEI. The CDR3 is 13 amino acids. V was shortened by 2 bases and J by 5 bases, with 9 bases between the two germline ends. This receptor was obtained from an adult in good health. V and J are TRBV2 and TRBJ2-5; no firm D call. The sequencing used peripheral blood, collected on day 0 of AZD1222 vaccination. In DNA, the CDR3 is TGTGCCAGCAGTGAACTCCCACGGGAGACCCAGTACTTC. Its translation is CASSELPRETQYF.